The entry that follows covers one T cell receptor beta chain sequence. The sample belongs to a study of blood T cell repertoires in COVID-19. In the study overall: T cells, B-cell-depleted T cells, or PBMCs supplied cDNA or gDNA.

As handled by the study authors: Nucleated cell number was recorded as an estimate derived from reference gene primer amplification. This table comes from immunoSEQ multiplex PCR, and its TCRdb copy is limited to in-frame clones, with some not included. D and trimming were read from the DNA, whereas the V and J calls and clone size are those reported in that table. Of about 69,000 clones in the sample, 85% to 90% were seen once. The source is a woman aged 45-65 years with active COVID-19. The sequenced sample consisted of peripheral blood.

CDR3 in amino acids: CASGPFRKETQYF. The CDR3 DNA is TGTGCTAGTGGACCATTTAGAAAAGAGACCCAGTACTTC. The chain combines TRBV12-5 with TRBJ2-5; D is undetermined. Germline CDR1 is LGHNT and CDR2 is FRNRAP. The CDR3 runs to 13 residues. The ends were cut back, 6 bases at V and 3 bases at J, with 11 bases in the middle.